This TCR beta chain was profiled in a study of T cell changes during pregnancy in multiple sclerosis. This CDR3 is built from 12 residues. Germline V gene data show CDR1 as SGHNT and CDR2 as YENEEA. The ends lost 3 bases at V and 15 bases at J; junction bases unmatched: 7. Sequenced by immunoSEQ multiplex PCR; TCRdb stores in-frame clones only, minus some. Among about 46,000 clones, roughly 92% were seen once, and the ten largest hold 0.3% to 0.4%. The chain employs TRBV11-3 and TRBJ2-1, with 8 bases lining up with TRBD1. The input for sequencing was CD4+ T cells from peripheral blood mononuclear cells, taken in the second trimester of pregnancy. The sequence was collected from a female donor in good health, enrolled as a control in a pregnancy study. CDR3: CASSFQQGDAFF. The CDR3 nucleotides read TGTGCCAGCAGCTTCCAACAGGGGGATGCGTTCTTC. Variable domain in full (rest from reference TRBV11-3 and TRBJ2-1): EAGVVQSPRYKIIEKKQPVAFWCNPISGHNTLYWYLQNLGQGPELLIRYENEEAVDDSQLPKDRFSAERLKGVDSTLKIQPAELGDSAVYLCASSFQQGDAFFGPGTRLTVL.